The present entry profiles one TCR beta chain with its context. Via MiXCR, TCRdb re-called the RT-PCR reads, giving one row per CDR3 protein. The table lists some 520,000 distinct CDR3 sequences, 16% of them singletons, with about 3% in the top ten. This sample was taken from a study of response to subunit inactivated influenza vaccine. CDR3 length: 15 amino acids. From germline, CDR1 is SGHRS and CDR2 YFSETQ. After removal of 5 bases from V and 8 bases from J, the junction contained 9 bases not matched to a gene. The V call is TRBV5-1, the J call TRBJ2-3; 12 bases map to TRBD1. The receptor was isolated from a man between 45 and 75 years old who received an inactivated influenza vaccine. This specimen was CD4+ T cells sorted from PBMCs, taken less than 30 months after vaccination. The CDR3 sequence: CASSAGTGGSPTQYF. The CDR3, as DNA: TGCGCCAGCAGTGCCGGGACAGGGGGCTCGCCTACGCAGTATTTT. The full variable domain, completed using reference TRBV5-1 and TRBJ2-3, is KAGVTQTPRYLIKTRGQQVTLSCSPISGHRSVSWYQQTPGQGLQFLFEYFSETQRNKGNFPGRFSGRQFSNSRSEMNVSTLELGDSALYLCASSAGTGGSPTQYFGPGTRLTVL.